This TCR beta chain was retrieved from a study of cytomegalovirus exposure and HLA in healthy donors. Germline trimming cut 6 bases from V and 3 bases from J; bases unmatched to any gene: 6. Germline CDR1 reads LGHNA; CDR2 reads YSLEER. This CDR3 spans 15 amino acids. This PCR relied on a set of 60 Vbeta primers and 13 Jbeta primers. The repertoire was sequenced with immunoSEQ multiplex PCR; TCRdb's copy has only in-frame clones and lacks some. The sample includes some 75,000 clones. General study results and limits: TCR beta sequences numbering 15,000 to 20,000 were associated with HLA alleles at 0.05 false discovery rate in a later analysis. For most subjects, TCR beta sequences were reported to predict HLA-A and HLA-B alleles with accuracy.

With respect to this clone: Its antigen is as yet unknown.

The sequenced material came from PBMCs. This TCR derives from a man aged 40-55 years in good health and CMV-seronegative. The rearrangement uses TRBV4-3 and TRBJ2-2; 8 nucleotides align to TRBD1. The CDR3 protein is CASSQGALDTGELFF. The CDR3 DNA is TGCGCCAGCAGTCAGGGGGCGCTTGACACCGGGGAGCTGTTTTTT.